This T cell receptor (beta chain) stems from a study of tumor-infiltrating lymphocytes in primary liver carcinoma (dated by TCRdb to the late 2010s). Study-wide context: Of the five patients (three men and two women, aged 30 to 69 years), four had hepatocellular carcinoma and one had combined HCC and intrahepatic cholangiocarcinoma. Each sample produced roughly 3.5 to 8 million productive TCRbeta reads, and read depth showed no significant difference between tissue types. Tumors of the five patients were stage T1-T3 N0M0 with maximum diameters of about 4 to 10 cm. TCRbeta repertoire sequencing covered roughly 35 specimens from 5 patients: 25 tumor regions, 5 adjacent noncancerous liver tissues and 5 peripheral blood samples. Reproducibility between technical replicate repertoires was high, with correlation coefficients above 0.98 and mean shared-clone rates approximately 0.91. To link TCRbeta repertoire diversity with the local molecular phenotype, the approximately 23 tumor region samples were profiled using Agilent mRNA microarrays. Across five regions of each liver tumor, along with adjacent normal tissue and blood, the study brought together TCRbeta repertoire sequencing, expression microarrays and whole-exome sequencing. The full study reports these points: Because sequencing covered only the TCR beta chain and unpaired alpha chains were not captured, true repertoire diversity is likely underestimated. The top 250 clones made up a significantly larger repertoire fraction in tumors than in blood (p = 0.039). Only 4 to 6 patients were included in the study, and the authors note that the findings should be validated in a larger study. Bulk unsorted samples precluded comparing CD4+ and CD8+ T cell repertoires. Repertoire overlap was found to be higher between tumor regions (mean approximately 36%) than between tumor-adjacent (approximately 17%) or tumor-blood (about 15%) pairs, consistent with antigen-driven expansion. Only about 8-24% of top clones were found in all five regions of a tumor, suggesting spatial heterogeneity of tumor-infiltrating T cells.

Turning to this clonotype: Which antigen it targets is not known. An end of the junction does not agree with germline; a read error may underlie this.

The germline V gene specifies SGHAT as CDR1 and FQNNGV as CDR2. The CDR3 sequence holds 15 residues, the cysteine and phenylalanine included. The entry retains the CDR3 DNA only, 45 bases that are in frame from base 1. Using a constant-region primer and ProtoScript II reverse transcriptase, TCRbeta-specific cDNA was reverse-transcribed from around 500 ng total RNA. TCRbeta libraries were built with three nested multiplex PCR rounds, a slightly modified ARM-PCR procedure. Multiplex TRBV1-TRBV30 forward primers and a Cbeta reverse primer were used in the first two PCR rounds, each of which was run for around 9 cycles. A final 25-cycle PCR with Deep VentR polymerase added sample barcodes and Illumina adapters. Before sequencing, amplicons of 200-500 bp were purified from gel using a QIAquick gel extraction kit. The TCRbeta amplicons were sequenced with 250-bp paired-end reads on an Illumina HiSeq 2500. Under the source paper's analysis protocol: Reads were quality-trimmed with Trimmomatic v0.33, and paired reads were merged with FLASH v1.2.11 to recover full CDR3 sequences. V, D and J germline segments were assigned to the rearranged TCRbeta sequences by MiGEC v1.2.1b. VDJtools v1.0.0 computed clonotype statistics and Shannon-Wiener diversity indices. Except for diversity analysis, only each sample's 250 most abundant clonotypes were used in subsequent analyses to reduce sampling bias. The public reads were reprocessed in TCRdb via fastp at Q25 and MiXCR, keeping in-frame beta chains. Rows are combined by CDR3 protein, so each entry shows the most common genes and DNA. TCRdb, rather than the study authors, made the V and J calls. A total of tens of thousands of distinct CDR3 sequences appear in this sample, around 78% of them only once. Under 40% of the sample belongs to the ten largest clones.

Total RNA and DNA were co-extracted without cell sorting from roughly 20-30 mg of bulk tissue using the AllPrep DNA/RNA mini kit. Roughly five patients with histopathologically diagnosed primary liver carcinoma underwent surgical resection in China between late 2015 and 2016. At the time of sampling, the patients were treatment-naive and had chronic HBV infection. Five spatially separated regions were sampled per tumor: superior, inferior, left-lateral and right-lateral poles, plus the tumor centre. Histology showed that every tumor sample contained more than 80% viable tumor cells. Fresh tumor and adjacent tissue pieces were bisected; one half was stored in RNAlater at -80°C, the other sent for histology.

The sequencing input was liver tumor tissue from sampling region 5. This specimen's cell subset or site label, per the study, means: tumor region T5, tumor centre. The chain uses TRBV11-2 and TRBJ2-2; perhaps TRBD2 is the D gene, with 6 bases matching. The TCR comes from a man aged 35 to 55 with primary liver carcinoma and hepatitis B virus infection. The sequenced DNA: TGTGCCAGCAGCCATGTCCGGGGGAGGACCGGGGGGCTGTTTTTT. Its translation is CASSHVRGRTGGLFF.